Sequencing of this T cell receptor (beta chain) was carried out in a study of shared clonotypes between healthy human individuals. TCRdb's table, derived via immunoSEQ multiplex PCR, lists solely in-frame clones and lacks some. The table records around 560,000 clones, approximately 96% of them present only once. V shed 5 bases and J 2 bases; nucleotides not matched to a gene: 7. This CDR3 is built from 15 residues. Germline CDR1 reads MNHEY; CDR2 reads SMNVEV (reference sequence). In the naive CD8 group, cells lacked CD45RO and were positively selected for CCR7, so terminally differentiated effector memory CD45RA+ cells were left out.

The clonotype was recovered from a woman in her 30s in good health. J is TRBJ2-7 and V is TRBV27; 9 bases line up with TRBD2. Source material: naive CD8+ T cells sorted from blood. CDR3 sequence reads: CASSPLAGGPYEQYF. The CDR3 DNA reads TGTGCCAGCAGTCCTCTCGCGGGAGGGCCCTACGAGCAGTACTTC.